Listed here are 21 T cell receptor beta chains from one sample, sequenced in a study of blood T cells in healthy people across ages. For the second PCR, which ran for about 7 to 11 cycles, a sample-barcoded 5' primer and a J-beta primer mix were used. TCRdb redid the calling of the 5' RACE reads with MiXCR, one entry per CDR3 protein. The data hold some 640,000 distinct CDR3 sequences, with less than 35% observed a single time. Sequenced material: blood. The receptors derive from a woman aged 80 or older in good health.

A few counts support this clonotype. With a much larger clone just one base away, this may be a read error. The chain is built from TRBV5-1 and TRBJ2-1, with 10 bases that match TRBD1. Germline-derived CDR1 and CDR2 are SGHRS and YFSETQ. V shed 3 bases, J shed 5 bases, and the junction held 5 bases outside the gene matches. This CDR3 has 15 residues. In DNA, the CDR3 is TGCGCCAGCAGCTCAGACAGGGGGCCCCACAATGAGCAGTTCTTC. Encoded protein: CASSSDRGPHNEQFF.

This clonotype occurred once. This chain uses TRBV5-6 with TRBJ2-7, with 7 bases identical to TRBD1. The CDR3 totals 13 residues. The junction had 8 bases not matched to a gene; V was cut back by 4 bases and J by 7 bases. Germline V CDR1 and CDR2: SGHDT, YYEEEE. CDR3 region: CASSPTGVREQYF. CDR3 nucleotides: TGTGCCAGCAGCCCAACAGGGGTAAGGGAGCAGTACTTC.

This CDR3 reads CSARDQGRGPRNTEAFF. In DNA form, the CDR3 reads TGCAGTGCTAGAGATCAGGGCAGGGGGCCTAGGAACACTGAAGCTTTCTTT. The chain has TRBV20-1 and TRBJ1-1; 8 positions match TRBD1. With V trimmed by 0 bases and J by 1 base, 10 bases remained unmatched. This CDR3 comprises 17 residues. CDR1 and CDR2 (germline): DFQATT, SNEGSKA (reference sequence).

The V and J genes are TRBV10-3 and TRBJ1-6, with 8 bases that match TRBD1. Germline CDR1 and CDR2: ENHRY and SYGVKD. The junction had 6 bases not matched to a gene; V was cut back by 10 bases and J by 7 bases. This CDR3 contains 13 residues. The CDR3 nucleotides are TGTGCCACCAAGAGGGACAGGAATTCACCCCTCCACTTT. Translating it yields CATKRDRNSPLHF.

The DNA of the CDR3 is TGTGCCAGCAGTTTCTTATGGGAGCAGTACTTC. It encodes CASSFLWEQYF. The chain employs TRBV28 and TRBJ2-5; TRBD2 might be the D (5 bases). The CDR3 contains 11 residues. Germline V lookup: CDR1 MDHEN, CDR2 SYDVKM. Deletions cut 3 bases from V and 11 bases from J, with 10 bases between.

For this clonotype: A read error may be the cause here, since a much bigger clone is one base away. This chain joins TRBV7-9 and TRBJ2-5, with D hard to call. V lost 7 bases and J 11 bases, leaving 23 bases between the germline ends. Germline CDR1 and CDR2: SEHNR and FQNEAQ (reference sequence). The CDR3 is 14 amino acids. DNA of the CDR3: TGTGCCAGCACCGTAGGTTTTCGTGTGAATGAGCAGTACTTC. Its protein is CASTVGFRVNEQYF.

This clonotype was seen many times. V is TRBV20-1 and J is TRBJ2-4; D gene ambiguous. The germline gives CDR1 DFQATT, CDR2 SNEGSKA (reference sequence). Trimming cost V 0 bases and J 9 bases, with 9 bases left between them. This CDR3 is built from 12 residues. CDR3 DNA: TGCAGTGCTAGAGATCAAAGCGTCATTCAGTACTTC. This sequence encodes CSARDQSVIQYF.

This chain uses TRBV5-1 with TRBJ2-1; 15 bases agree with TRBD2. The CDR3 is made up of 16 amino acids. The germline V gene has CDR1 SGHRS and CDR2 YFSETQ. After removal of 4 bases from V and 4 bases from J, the junction contained 3 bases not matched to a gene. The CDR3 region has the DNA TGCGCCAGCAGCCGGACTAGCGGGGGGGATTACAATGAGCAGTTCTTC. It specifies CASSRTSGGDYNEQFF.

V gene TRBV7-2 combines with J gene TRBJ2-2; D call uncertain. The CDR3 length is 13 residues. The V gene's germline CDR1 is SGHTA and CDR2 FQGNSA. Trimming left V 3 bases short and J 6 bases short, with 8 bases between. In nucleotides, the CDR3 is TGTGCCAGCAGCTTCCTAAGTGCCGGGGAGCTGTTTTTT. Translating gives CASSFLSAGELFF.

The chain has TRBV7-9 and TRBJ2-3; D not resolved. There are 15 residues in the CDR3. V lost 1 base, J lost 6 bases, and 14 bases lay in between. Germline-derived CDR1 and CDR2 are SEHNR and FQNEAQ (reference sequence). The CDR3 loop reads CASSLGRSSGDTQYF. The CDR3 nucleotides read TGTGCCAGCAGCTTAGGCCGTTCGAGTGGTGATACGCAGTATTTT.

This clonotype occurred a few times. The chain joins TRBV5-4 to TRBJ2-3; perhaps TRBD2 as D (5 bases). Germline assignment: CDR1 SGHNT and CDR2 YYREEE (reference sequence). CDR3 length equals 16 residues. V lost 0 bases and J lost 6, with 17 bases in between. CDR3 sequence reads: CASSLVVKGAPDTQYF. The CDR3, as DNA: TGTGCCAGCAGCTTGGTTGTAAAGGGAGCGCCGGATACGCAGTATTTT.

This clonotype was counted many times. The chain recombines TRBV29-1 with TRBJ1-2; tentatively, D is TRBD1 (5 bases). Germline assignment: CDR1 SQVTM and CDR2 ANQGSEA. CDR3 length equals 11 residues. The germline V and J ends were trimmed by 6 bases and 8 bases, with 13 bases remaining between them. CDR3 sequence (DNA): TGCAGCGTAACTTCAGGGCACGGCTACACCTTC. Amino acid sequence: CSVTSGHGYTF.

V and J are TRBV29-1 and TRBJ2-5, with D unclear. Germline V lookup: CDR1 SQVTM, CDR2 ANQGSEA. V was clipped by 0 bases and J by 4 bases, with 12 bases between them. The CDR3 contains 14 residues. The DNA of the CDR3 is TGCAGCGTTGAAGACAGGCGAGGTCTAGAGACCCAGTACTTC. It is translated as CSVEDRRGLETQYF.

Many counts were recorded for this clonotype. The gene calls are TRBV12-3 or TRBV12-4 and TRBJ1-4; tentative D call: TRBD1 (6 bases). The germline V and J ends were trimmed by 3 bases and 3 bases, with 11 bases remaining between them. The CDR3 spans 15 residues. This CDR3 is CASSFQGLANEKLFF. CDR3 nucleotide sequence: TGTGCCAGCAGTTTCCAGGGGCTGGCTAATGAAAAACTGTTTTTT.

This clonotype was counted ten times or more. This chain connects TRBV7-8 to TRBJ2-2, with D possibly matching TRBD1 (6 bases). Germline lookup yields CDR1 SGHVS and CDR2 FQNEAQ. CDR3 length: 15 amino acids. Trimming removed 5 bases from V and 5 bases from J, with 15 bases in between. The CDR3 is CASSTSRGQTGELFF. The CDR3 nucleotides are TGTGCCAGCAGCACCTCCCGAGGACAGACCGGGGAGCTGTTTTTT.

The chain links TRBV28 to TRBJ2-7, with D perhaps TRBD2 (5 bases). The CDR3 sequence is 14 residues long. Germline CDR1 is MDHEN and CDR2 is SYDVKM. Trimming removed 5 bases at V and 1 base at J, with 12 bases between. As DNA, the CDR3 is TGTGCCAGCAGTCCCCCGGGGTGGTCCTACGAGCAGTACTTC. Translated, it gives CASSPPGWSYEQYF.

This clonotype has only a few counts. The chain combines TRBV7-3 with TRBJ1-1, with D uncertain. V lost 6 bases and J 4 bases, leaving 18 bases between the germline ends. The CDR3 has 15 residues. The germline V gene encodes CDR1 SGHTA and CDR2 FQGTGA. CDR3 sequence (DNA): TGTGCCAGCAGAAAAACGGCTGGGGTCGGCACTGAAGCTTTCTTT. Protein: CASRKTAGVGTEAFF. The full variable domain, with the rest looked up from reference TRBV7-3 and TRBJ1-1, is GAGVSQTPSNKVTEKGKYVELRCDPISGHTALYWYRQSLGQGPEFLIYFQGTGAADDSGLPNDRFFAVRPEGSVSTLKIQRTERGDSAVYLCASRKTAGVGTEAFFGQGTRLTVV.

The sample holds many counts of this clonotype. This rearrangement joins TRBV3-1 to TRBJ2-3, with D unclear. This CDR3 comprises 14 residues. Germline lookup yields CDR1 LGHDT and CDR2 YNNKEL (reference sequence). Trimming cost V 4 bases and J 2 bases, with 10 bases left between them. CDR3 in DNA: TGTGCCAGCAGCCCTTACGGAATCACAGATACGCAGTATTTT. Translating it yields CASSPYGITDTQYF.

The sample holds many counts of this clonotype. The rearrangement uses TRBV5-1 and TRBJ1-1; 8 bases align to TRBD1. Germline lookup yields CDR1 SGHRS and CDR2 YFSETQ. V lost 2 bases and J lost 6; bases outside the gene matches: 6. The CDR3 sequence is 14 residues long. The CDR3 loop is CASSFRGRGAEAFF. DNA of the CDR3: TGCGCCAGCAGCTTCAGGGGGCGCGGGGCTGAAGCTTTCTTT.

This clonotype was seen ten or more times. V usage is TRBV27 and J usage is TRBJ2-3; unclear D gene. This CDR3 has 13 residues. Germline V gene data show CDR1 as MNHEY and CDR2 as SMNVEV (reference sequence). The V end lost 2 bases, the J end lost 4 bases, and 7 bases lay between the germline ends. CDR3 protein: CASSLRSADTQYF. The CDR3 coding sequence is TGTGCCAGCAGTTTAAGGTCAGCAGATACGCAGTATTTT.

This clonotype was seen many times. The V and J genes are TRBV7-2 and TRBJ2-3, with a weak D call TRBD2 (7 bases). The germline V gene has CDR1 SGHTA and CDR2 FQGNSA. The CDR3 consists of 16 residues. V lost 5 bases, J lost 0 bases, and 15 bases lay in between. The CDR3 nucleotides read TGTGCCAGCAGCCGTGGGGGCGGGGGAAGCACAGATACGCAGTATTTT. Residues: CASSRGGGGSTDTQYF.